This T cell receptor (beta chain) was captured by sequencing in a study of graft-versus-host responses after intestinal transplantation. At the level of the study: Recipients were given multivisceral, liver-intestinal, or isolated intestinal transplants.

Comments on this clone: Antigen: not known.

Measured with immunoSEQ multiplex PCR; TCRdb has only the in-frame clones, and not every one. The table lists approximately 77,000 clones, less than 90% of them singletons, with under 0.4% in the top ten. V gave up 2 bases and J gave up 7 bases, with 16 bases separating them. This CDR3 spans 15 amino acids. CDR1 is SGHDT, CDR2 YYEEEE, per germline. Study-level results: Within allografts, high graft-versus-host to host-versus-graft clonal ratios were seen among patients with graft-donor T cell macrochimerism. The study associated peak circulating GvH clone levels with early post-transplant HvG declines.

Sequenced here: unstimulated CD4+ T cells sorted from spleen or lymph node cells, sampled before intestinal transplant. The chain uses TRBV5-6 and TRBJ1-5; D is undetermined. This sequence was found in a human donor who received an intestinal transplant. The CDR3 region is CASSFGGGKGQPQHF. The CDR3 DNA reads TGTGCCAGCAGCTTCGGTGGCGGGAAAGGACAGCCCCAGCATTTT.